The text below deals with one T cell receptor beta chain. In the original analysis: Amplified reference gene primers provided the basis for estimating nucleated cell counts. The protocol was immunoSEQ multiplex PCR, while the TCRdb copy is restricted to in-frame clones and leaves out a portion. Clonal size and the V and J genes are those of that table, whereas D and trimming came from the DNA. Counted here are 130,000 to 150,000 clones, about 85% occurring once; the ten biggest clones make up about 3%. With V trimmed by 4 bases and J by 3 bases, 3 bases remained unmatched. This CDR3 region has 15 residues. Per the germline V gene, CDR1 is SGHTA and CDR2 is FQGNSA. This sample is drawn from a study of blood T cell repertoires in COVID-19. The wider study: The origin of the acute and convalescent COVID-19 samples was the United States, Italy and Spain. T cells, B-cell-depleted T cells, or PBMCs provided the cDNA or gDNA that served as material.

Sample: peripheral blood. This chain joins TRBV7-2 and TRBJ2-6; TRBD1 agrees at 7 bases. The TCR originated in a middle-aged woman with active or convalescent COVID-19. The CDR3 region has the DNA TGTGCCAGCAGCTCGCACAGGGGTGGGGCCAACGTCCTGACTTTC. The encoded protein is CASSSHRGGANVLTF.